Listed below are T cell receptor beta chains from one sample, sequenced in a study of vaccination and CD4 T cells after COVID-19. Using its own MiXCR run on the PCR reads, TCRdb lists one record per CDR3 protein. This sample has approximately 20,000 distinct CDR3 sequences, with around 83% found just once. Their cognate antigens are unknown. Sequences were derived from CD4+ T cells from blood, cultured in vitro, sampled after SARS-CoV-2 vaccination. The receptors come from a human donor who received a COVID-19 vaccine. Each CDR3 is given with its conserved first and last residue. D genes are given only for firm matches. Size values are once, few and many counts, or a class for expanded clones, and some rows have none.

cdr3_aa: CASSQGQGDYTF
cdr3_nt: TGTGCCAGCAGCCAGGGACAGGGGGACTACACCTTC
j_call: TRBJ1-2
d_call: TRBD1
clone_size: once
v_call: TRBV5-4

cdr3_aa: CATSQGGRGFNYDYTF
cdr3_nt: TGTGCCACCAGCCAAGGGGGGAGGGGGTTTAACTATGACTACACCTTC
j_call: TRBJ1-2
d_call: .
clone_size: .
v_call: TRBV15

cdr3_aa: CASSDAETVSDEQYF
cdr3_nt: TGTGCCAGCAGTGACGCGGAGACAGTTTCAGACGAGCAGTACTTC
j_call: TRBJ2-7
d_call: .
clone_size: .
v_call: TRBV25-1

cdr3_aa: CASSRQGARTEAFF
cdr3_nt: TGTGCCAGCAGTCGACAGGGGGCTAGGACTGAAGCTTTCTTT
j_call: TRBJ1-1
d_call: TRBD1
clone_size: .
v_call: TRBV2

cdr3_aa: CATSATEKETQYF
cdr3_nt: TGTGCCACCAGTGCGACGGAAAAAGAGACCCAGTACTTC
j_call: TRBJ2-5
d_call: .
clone_size: .
v_call: TRBV24-1

cdr3_aa: CASGTAKETQYF
cdr3_nt: TGTGCCAGCGGGACAGCAAAAGAGACCCAGTACTTC
j_call: TRBJ2-5
d_call: TRBD1
clone_size: .
v_call: TRBV2

cdr3_aa: CASSPGTDYGYTF
cdr3_nt: TGTGCCAGCAGCCCCGGGACGGACTATGGCTACACCTTC
j_call: TRBJ1-2
d_call: .
clone_size: .
v_call: TRBV7-2

cdr3_aa: CAWSPDRYTEAFF
cdr3_nt: TGTGCCTGGAGCCCGGACAGGTACACTGAAGCTTTCTTT
j_call: TRBJ1-1
d_call: TRBD1
clone_size: .
v_call: TRBV30

cdr3_aa: CSARVPGANSPLHF
cdr3_nt: TGCAGTGCTAGAGTCCCAGGGGCTAATTCACCCCTCCACTTT
j_call: TRBJ1-6
d_call: .
clone_size: .
v_call: TRBV20-1

cdr3_aa: CSGGENTGELFF
cdr3_nt: TGCAGTGGCGGAGAGAACACCGGGGAGCTGTTTTTT
j_call: TRBJ2-2
d_call: .
clone_size: .
v_call: TRBV20-1

cdr3_aa: CASSDAGWGTQYF
cdr3_nt: TGTGCCAGCAGTGACGCCGGGTGGGGGACCCAGTACTTC
j_call: TRBJ2-5
d_call: .
clone_size: .
v_call: TRBV2

cdr3_aa: CASSIGQSSGNTIYF
cdr3_nt: TGTGCCAGTAGTATAGGACAGAGCTCTGGAAACACCATATATTTT
j_call: TRBJ1-3
d_call: .
clone_size: .
v_call: TRBV19

cdr3_aa: CASTPRSSYNSPLHF
cdr3_nt: TGTGCCAGCACTCCCAGGAGCTCCTATAATTCACCCCTCCACTTT
j_call: TRBJ1-6
d_call: .
clone_size: .
v_call: TRBV28

cdr3_aa: CASSLNRAVAFF
cdr3_nt: TGTGCCAGCAGTTTAAACAGGGCCGTCGCTTTCTTT
j_call: TRBJ1-1
d_call: .
clone_size: .
v_call: TRBV12-3/TRBV12-4

cdr3_aa: CATSDQIAGAGDTQYF
cdr3_nt: TGTGCCACCAGTGACCAAATAGCGGGGGCGGGGGATACGCAGTATTTT
j_call: TRBJ2-3
d_call: TRBD2
clone_size: .
v_call: TRBV24-1

cdr3_aa: CASSLAGTGGFETQYF
cdr3_nt: TGCGCCAGCAGCTTGGCCGGGACAGGGGGCTTCGAGACCCAGTACTTC
j_call: TRBJ2-5
d_call: TRBD1
clone_size: .
v_call: TRBV5-1